What follows are 26 T cell receptor beta chains derived from one specimen sequenced in a study of post-analysis software for immune sequencing data. Study-level points and caveats: Five or six TRBV segments were significantly more frequent in patients than in controls. TRBV5-6, TRBV5-1 and TRBV20-1 were among these segments.

Incorporated into the TCR beta cDNA libraries were unique molecular identifiers, which served to reduce PCR and sequencing biases. TCRdb used MiXCR to reprocess the PCR reads, holding one entry per CDR3 protein. This sample has roughly 170,000 distinct CDR3 sequences, with 25% to 35% found just once. No cognate antigen is known for these TCRs. Sample: blood. The receptors were gathered from a girl aged 10-17 years with multiple sclerosis.

This chain joins TRBV5-1 and TRBJ2-1, with 9 bases aligning to TRBD1. The CDR3 covers 17 residues. Germline lookup yields CDR1 SGHRS and CDR2 YFSETQ. V dropped 4 bases and J dropped 3; count of bases not matched to a gene: 11. The CDR3 protein is CASSGRDRVDGYNEQFF. The CDR3 region has the DNA TGCGCCAGCAGCGGCCGGGACAGGGTAGACGGCTACAATGAGCAGTTCTTC.

The chain combines TRBV9 with TRBJ1-4, with D possibly being TRBD1 (5 bases). The CDR3 runs to 15 residues. Per the germline V gene, CDR1 is SGDLS and CDR2 is YYNGEE. Trimming cost V 3 bases and J 2 bases, with 11 bases left between them. This CDR3 reads CASSGLGGTNEKLFF. CDR3 bases: TGTGCCAGCAGCGGCCTTGGGGGGACTAATGAAAAACTGTTTTTT.

V is TRBV6-1 and J is TRBJ2-3, with 9 bases matching TRBD1. CDR1 MNHNS and CDR2 SASEGT come from the germline V gene. This CDR3 is built from 15 residues. V dropped 6 bases and J dropped 4; count of bases not matched to a gene: 8. CDR3 sequence: CASRSGQGRADTQYF. CDR3 coding DNA: TGTGCCAGCAGGAGCGGACAGGGGCGGGCAGATACGCAGTATTTT.

The chain uses TRBV3-1 and TRBJ2-7, with TRBD2 matching 7 bases. Germline CDR1 and CDR2: LGHDT and YNNKEL (reference sequence). J lost 2 bases, V lost 6 bases, and 13 bases had no gene match. The CDR3 length is 16 residues. DNA of the CDR3: TGTGCCAGCAGTCTAAACCGGGACTATCCCGCCTACGAGCAGTACTTC. Protein sequence: CASSLNRDYPAYEQYF.

Notes on this clonotype: Its ends do not fully match the called genes, so a read error is possible. This chain joins TRBV4-1 and TRBJ1-1; D not resolved. Germline V gene sequence: CDR1 MGHRA, CDR2 YSYEKL. The CDR3 runs to 14 residues. Here the CDR3 DNA reads TGCGCCAGCAGCCACGCCGGGGAGAACGCTGAAGCTTTCTTT. Amino acids: CASSHAGENAEAFF.

This clonotype was recorded a few times. CDR3 protein: CSARGGGPTYNEQFF. The DNA of the CDR3 is TGCAGTGCTAGAGGTGGGGGGCCGACCTACAATGAGCAGTTCTTC. V and J are TRBV20-1 and TRBJ2-1; D might be TRBD1 or TRBD2, each matching 6 bases. This CDR3 spans 15 amino acids. The germline CDR1 and CDR2 sequences are DFQATT and SNEGSKA (reference sequence). The ends were cut back, 1 base at V and 2 bases at J, with 12 bases in the middle.

The sample holds many counts of this clonotype. The chain recombines TRBV5-5 with TRBJ2-7; 11 nucleotides match TRBD2. The germline V gene encodes CDR1 SGHKS and CDR2 YYEKEE (reference sequence). V dropped 5 bases and J dropped 2; count of bases not matched to a gene: 15. The CDR3 sequence is 18 residues long. CDR3 protein: CASRQETSGTYYTYEQYF. The CDR3 DNA reads TGTGCCAGCAGGCAAGAGACTAGCGGGACCTACTATACCTACGAGCAGTACTTC.

This clonotype appeared many times. The chain couples TRBV6-5 to TRBJ2-7; 10 positions agree with TRBD2. The CDR3 runs 14 residues. Germline CDR1 reads MNHEY; CDR2 reads SVGAGI. J was trimmed by 3 bases and V by 4 bases; bases with no gene match: 3. For the CDR3, the DNA is TGTGCCAGCAGTTCCGGGACTAGCGACTACGAGCAGTACTTC. Protein: CASSSGTSDYEQYF.

This clonotype came up many times. The chain couples TRBV20-1 to TRBJ2-1, with 8 bases identical to TRBD2. Germline V lookup: CDR1 DFQATT, CDR2 SNEGSKA (reference sequence). The V gene end was trimmed by 1 base and the J gene end by 6 bases; junction bases not matched to a gene: 11. This CDR3 comprises 16 residues. CDR3 DNA sequence: TGCAGTGCTAGAGTGCTTTTGCGGGAGGATCGCAATGAGCAGTTCTTC. Protein product: CSARVLLREDRNEQFF.

This clonotype showed up many times. The chain recombines TRBV4-1 with TRBJ2-1; a possible D gene is TRBD1 (5 bases). V was trimmed by 1 base and J by 0 bases, leaving 16 bases between them. The CDR3 length is 18 residues. CDR1 MGHRA and CDR2 YSYEKL come from the germline V gene. CDR3 in DNA: TGCGCCAGCAGCCAAGTCGATTTGGGGCTTAGCTCCTACAATGAGCAGTTCTTC. This codes for CASSQVDLGLSSYNEQFF.

The chain has TRBV7-2 and TRBJ2-5; tentatively, D is TRBD2 (5 bases). Trimming removed 4 bases at V and 4 bases at J, with 16 bases between. The CDR3 has 15 residues. The V gene's germline CDR1 is SGHTA and CDR2 FQGNSA. The CDR3 is CASSSPTSKGETQYF. For the CDR3, the DNA is TGTGCCAGCAGCTCTCCAACTAGTAAGGGAGAGACCCAGTACTTC.

This clonotype showed up just a few times. J is TRBJ2-1 and V is TRBV29-1, with no clear D. Trimming stripped 6 bases from V and 7 bases from J, with 7 bases between. The CDR3 is 10 amino acids. Germline V gene sequence: CDR1 SQVTM, CDR2 ANQGSEA. The CDR3 reads CSVFMNEQFF. CDR3 DNA: TGCAGCGTGTTCATGAATGAGCAGTTCTTC.

The chain joins TRBV6-2 or TRBV6-3 to TRBJ2-5; TRBD2 aligns across 9 bases. Germline V gives CDR1 MNHEY, CDR2 SVGEGT. The CDR3 spans 15 residues. With V trimmed by 5 bases and J by 5 bases, 9 bases remained unmatched. The CDR3 DNA reads as TGTGCCAGCAGTACGGCGGGGGGGCCAAAGGAGACCCAGTACTTC. It yields the protein CASSTAGGPKETQYF.

This clonotype was seen a single time. This rearrangement joins TRBV29-1 to TRBJ1-1; tentatively, D is TRBD1 (6 bases). CDR1 and CDR2 from the germline V gene are SQVTM and ANQGSEA. The CDR3 runs to 15 residues. V lost 2 bases and J 5 bases, leaving 18 bases between the germline ends. CDR3: CSVESGAEMWTEAFF. Here the CDR3 DNA reads TGCAGCGTTGAATCAGGGGCTGAAATGTGGACTGAAGCTTTCTTT.

A note on this clonotype: This may stem from a read error, because a much larger clone lies one nucleotide away. V gene TRBV9 combines with J gene TRBJ2-1; 8 positions match TRBD1. The CDR3 totals 17 residues. Germline CDR1 SGDLS, CDR2 YYNGEE. The CDR3 loop reads CAGSVATGGGSYNEQFF. For the CDR3, the DNA is TGTGCCGGCAGCGTAGCTACAGGGGGAGGCTCCTACAATGAGCAGTTCTTC.

As to this clonotype: Given a much more abundant clone one base away, this may be a read error. This CDR3 is missing its conserved last phenylalanine or tryptophan, likely due to a read error. CDR3 residues: CASSVDAGWRGGYTI. The CDR3, as DNA: TGTGCCAGCAGCGTAGATGCAGGGTGGAGAGGAGGCTACACCATC. The rearrangement links TRBV9 to TRBJ1-2; tentative D call: TRBD1 (5 bases). Trimming removed 0 bases at V and 8 bases at J, with 17 bases between. The CDR3 length is 15 residues. CDR1 SGDLS and CDR2 YYNGEE come from the germline V gene.

For this clonotype: This sequence may be a read error, since a much larger clone differs from it by one base. The chain carries TRBV29-1 and TRBJ1-2; D is unclear. Germline V gene data show CDR1 as SQVTM and CDR2 as ANQGSEA. The CDR3 spans 9 residues. This CDR3 is CSVVPGYIF. The CDR3 nucleotides are TGCAGCGTGGTTCCGGGCTACATCTTC.

There are a few counts of this clonotype. This chain connects TRBV12-3 or TRBV12-4 to TRBJ1-2; no clear D. Trimming shortened V by 5 bases and J by 6 bases, and 7 bases separated the two germline ends. The CDR3 is made up of 11 amino acids. CDR3 loop: CASSPRDGYTF. The CDR3 coding sequence is TGTGCCAGCAGTCCTCGAGATGGCTACACCTTC.

This clonotype was detected many times. The genes are TRBV6-5 and TRBJ1-2, with D possibly matching TRBD1 (5 bases). Germline lookup yields CDR1 MNHEY and CDR2 SVGAGI. The length of the CDR3 is 15 residues. The V end was cut by 3 bases, the J end by 3 bases, with 14 bases between. The CDR3 sequence is CASSYQPPGDYGYTF. The CDR3 DNA reads TGTGCCAGCAGTTATCAGCCCCCGGGGGACTATGGCTACACCTTC.

In this sample, this clonotype turned up many times. The gene calls are TRBV5-1 and TRBJ2-5; 9 bases are a match to TRBD1. There are 16 residues in the CDR3. V shed 2 bases, J shed 7 bases, and the junction held 12 bases outside the gene matches. From germline, CDR1 is SGHRS and CDR2 YFSETQ. CDR3 residues: CASSLQGAEGLGTQYF. CDR3 nucleotide sequence: TGCGCCAGCAGCTTACAGGGGGCGGAAGGTCTGGGGACCCAGTACTTC.

The rearrangement joins TRBV28 to TRBJ2-1, with 7 bases that match TRBD1. The J call could be wrong; TRBJ2-7 is a better fit for the DNA end. Germline-derived CDR1 and CDR2 are MDHEN and SYDVKM. The CDR3 totals 16 residues. The CDR3 DNA follows: TGTGCCAGCAGTGACCCCAGAGGGACAGACCGAAATGAGCAGTACTTC. Amino acids: CASSDPRGTDRNEQYF.

This clonotype has at least ten counts. The V gene is TRBV7-6, the J gene TRBJ1-1; TRBD1 aligns across 8 bases. Trimming took 5 bases from V and 3 from J; bases not matched to a gene: 2. Germline CDR1 is SGHVS and CDR2 is FNYEAQ. The CDR3 length is 13 residues. The CDR3 DNA reads as TGTGCCAGCAGCACGGACAGGGACACTGAAGCTTTCTTT. Amino acids: CASSTDRDTEAFF.

The genes are TRBV6-1 and TRBJ2-4; 9 nucleotides align to TRBD2. The trim removed 3 bases at V and 6 bases at J, leaving 9 bases unmatched. The CDR3 loop spans 16 amino acids. Germline CDR1 MNHNS, CDR2 SASEGT. DNA of the CDR3: TGTGCCAGCAGTGACCGGCTAGCGGGAACCAGAAACATTCAGTACTTC. It is translated as CASSDRLAGTRNIQYF.

This clonotype was seen at least ten times. The genes are TRBV27 and TRBJ2-3; D gene unclear. The CDR3 has 13 amino acids. CDR1 is MNHEY and CDR2 is SMNVEV in the germline V gene (reference sequence). V was shortened by 6 bases and J by 4 bases, with 11 bases between the two germline ends. The CDR3 region is CASSLSRSDTQYF. CDR3 bases: TGTGCCAGCAGCCTCTCCCGATCAGATACGCAGTATTTT.

The table lists this clonotype with a few counts. The chain links TRBV25-1 to TRBJ2-1; D is ambiguous. CDR3 length: 13 residues. V shed 1 base and J shed 6 bases, with 7 bases lying between them. From germline, CDR1 is MGHDK and CDR2 SYGVNS. The CDR3 DNA is TGTGCCAGCAGTGAATTAAACAGCAATGAGCAGTTCTTC. Translated, it gives CASSELNSNEQFF.

Note on this clonotype: A read error is possible here, since a much larger clone lies one base away. The chain couples TRBV12-3 or TRBV12-4 to TRBJ2-5; D is unclear. Trimming took 6 bases from V and 0 from J, leaving 11 bases between them. This CDR3 has 14 residues. CDR3 in amino acids: CASRLNPHQETQYF. The CDR3 DNA reads as TGTGCCAGCAGGTTAAACCCGCACCAAGAGACCCAGTACTTC.